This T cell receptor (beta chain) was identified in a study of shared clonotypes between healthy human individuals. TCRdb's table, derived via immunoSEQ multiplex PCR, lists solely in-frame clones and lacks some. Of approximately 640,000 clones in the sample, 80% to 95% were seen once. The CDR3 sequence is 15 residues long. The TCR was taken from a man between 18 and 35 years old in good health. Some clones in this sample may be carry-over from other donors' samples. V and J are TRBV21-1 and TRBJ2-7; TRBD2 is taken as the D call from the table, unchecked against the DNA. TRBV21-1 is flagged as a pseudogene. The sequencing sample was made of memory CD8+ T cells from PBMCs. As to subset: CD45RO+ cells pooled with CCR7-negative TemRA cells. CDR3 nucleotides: TGTGCCAGCAGCACCCAAGGGTGGACTTACTACGAGCAGTACTTC. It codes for CASSTQGWTYYEQYF.